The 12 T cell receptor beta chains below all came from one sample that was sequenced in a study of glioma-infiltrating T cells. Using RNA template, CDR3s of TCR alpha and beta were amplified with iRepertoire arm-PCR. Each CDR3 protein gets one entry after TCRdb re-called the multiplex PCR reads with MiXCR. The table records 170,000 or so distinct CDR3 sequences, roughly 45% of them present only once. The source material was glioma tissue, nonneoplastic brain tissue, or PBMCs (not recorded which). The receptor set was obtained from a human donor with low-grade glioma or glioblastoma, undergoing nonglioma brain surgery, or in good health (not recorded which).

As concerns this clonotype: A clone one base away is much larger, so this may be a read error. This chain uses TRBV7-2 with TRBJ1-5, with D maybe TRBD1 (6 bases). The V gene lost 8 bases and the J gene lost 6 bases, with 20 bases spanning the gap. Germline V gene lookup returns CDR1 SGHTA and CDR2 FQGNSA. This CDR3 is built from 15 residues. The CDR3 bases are TGTGCCAGCGGCCCCCAAGCAGGGGTAATTCAGCCCCAGCATTTT. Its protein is CASGPQAGVIQPQHF.

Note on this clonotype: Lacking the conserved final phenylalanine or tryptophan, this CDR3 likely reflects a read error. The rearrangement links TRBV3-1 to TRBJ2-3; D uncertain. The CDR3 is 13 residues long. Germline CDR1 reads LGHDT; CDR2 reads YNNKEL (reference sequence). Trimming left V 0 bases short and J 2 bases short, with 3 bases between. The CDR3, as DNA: TGTGCCAGCAGCCAAGACACCACAGATACGCAGTATTAT. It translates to CASSQDTTDTQYY.

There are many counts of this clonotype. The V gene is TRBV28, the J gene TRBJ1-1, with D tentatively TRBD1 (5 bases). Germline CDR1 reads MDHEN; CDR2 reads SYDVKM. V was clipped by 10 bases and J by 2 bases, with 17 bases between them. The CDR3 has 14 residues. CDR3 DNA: TGTGCCATTGGGGGGGAAAAGGTAAACACTGAAGCTTTCTTT. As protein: CAIGGEKVNTEAFF.

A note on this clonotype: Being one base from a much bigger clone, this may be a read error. CDR3 sequence: CASSLLGNNHVTQYF. The DNA for the CDR3 is TGTGCCAGCAGCTTACTAGGGAATAACCACGTGACCCAGTACTTC. This rearrangement joins TRBV7-9 to TRBJ2-5, with no clear D. V was clipped by 2 bases and J by 7 bases, with 17 bases between them. The germline gives CDR1 SEHNR, CDR2 FQNEAQ (reference sequence). The CDR3 length is 15 residues.

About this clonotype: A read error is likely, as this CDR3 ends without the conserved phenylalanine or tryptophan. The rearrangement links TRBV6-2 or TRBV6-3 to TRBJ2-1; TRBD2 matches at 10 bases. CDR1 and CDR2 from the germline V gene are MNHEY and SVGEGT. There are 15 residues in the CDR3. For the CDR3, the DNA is TGTGCAAGCAGTCCCGGGAGCGGGAGGGCTAGCGAGCAGTTCTTA. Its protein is CASSPGSGRASEQFL.

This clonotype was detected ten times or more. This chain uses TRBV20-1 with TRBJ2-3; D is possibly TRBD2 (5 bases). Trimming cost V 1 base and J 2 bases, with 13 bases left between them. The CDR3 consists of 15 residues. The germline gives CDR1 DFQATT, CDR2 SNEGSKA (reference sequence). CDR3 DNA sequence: TGCAGTGCTAGAGGGGGTAGCGTCACCACAGATACGCAGTATTTT. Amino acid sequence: CSARGGSVTTDTQYF.

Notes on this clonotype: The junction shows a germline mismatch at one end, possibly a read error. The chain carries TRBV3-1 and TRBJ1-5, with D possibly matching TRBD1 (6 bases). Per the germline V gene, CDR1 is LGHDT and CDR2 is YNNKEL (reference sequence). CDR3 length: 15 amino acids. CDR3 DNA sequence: TGTGCCAGCAGCGAAGATCACGACAGGAATCAGCCCCAGCATTTT. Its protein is CASSEDHDRNQPQHF.

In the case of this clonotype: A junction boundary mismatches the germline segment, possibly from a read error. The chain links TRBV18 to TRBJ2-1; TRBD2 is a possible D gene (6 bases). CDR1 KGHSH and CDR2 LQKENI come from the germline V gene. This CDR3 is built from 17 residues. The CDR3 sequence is CASTPTGSGLGRNEQFF. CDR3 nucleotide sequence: TGTGCCAGCACACCCACTGGTAGCGGCCTAGGGAGGAATGAGCAGTTCTTC.

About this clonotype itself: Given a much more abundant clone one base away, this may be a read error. This chain's CDR3 is CASSPLAGSRDTQYF. The CDR3 DNA is TGTGCCAGCAGCCCACTAGCGGGAAGCAGAGATACGCAGTATTTT. The gene calls are TRBV3-1 and TRBJ2-3; 10 nucleotides match TRBD2. CDR3 length: 15 residues. CDR1 and CDR2 from the germline V gene are LGHDT and YNNKEL (reference sequence).

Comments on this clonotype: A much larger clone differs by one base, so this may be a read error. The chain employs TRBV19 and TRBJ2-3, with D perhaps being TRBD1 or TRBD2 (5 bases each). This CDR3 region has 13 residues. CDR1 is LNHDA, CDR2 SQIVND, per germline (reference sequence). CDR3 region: CASQADYTGTQYF. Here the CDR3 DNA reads TGTGCCAGCCAAGCGGATTACACAGGTACGCAGTATTTT.

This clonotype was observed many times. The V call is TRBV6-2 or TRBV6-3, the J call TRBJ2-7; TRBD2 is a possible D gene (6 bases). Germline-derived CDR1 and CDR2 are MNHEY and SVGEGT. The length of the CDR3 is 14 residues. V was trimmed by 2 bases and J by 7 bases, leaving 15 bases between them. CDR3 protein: CASSYVAGAGEQYF. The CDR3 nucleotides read TGTGCCAGCAGTTACGTTGCGGGCGCGGGGGAGCAGTACTTC.

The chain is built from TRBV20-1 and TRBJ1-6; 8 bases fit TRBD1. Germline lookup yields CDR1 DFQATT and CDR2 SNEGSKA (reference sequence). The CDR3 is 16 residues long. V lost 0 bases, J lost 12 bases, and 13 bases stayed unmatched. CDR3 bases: TGCAGTGCTAGAGATCTCTGGACAGGGAATAATGGACCCCTCCACTTT. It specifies CSARDLWTGNNGPLHF.